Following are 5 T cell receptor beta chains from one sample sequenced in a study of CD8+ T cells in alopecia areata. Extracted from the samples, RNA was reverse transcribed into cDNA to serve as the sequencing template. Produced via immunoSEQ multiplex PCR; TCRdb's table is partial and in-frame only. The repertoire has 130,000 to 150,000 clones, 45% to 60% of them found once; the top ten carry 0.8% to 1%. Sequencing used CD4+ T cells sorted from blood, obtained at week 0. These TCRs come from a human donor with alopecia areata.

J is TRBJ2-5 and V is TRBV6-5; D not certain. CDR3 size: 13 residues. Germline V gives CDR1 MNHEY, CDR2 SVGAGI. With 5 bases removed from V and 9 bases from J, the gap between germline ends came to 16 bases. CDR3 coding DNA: TGTGCCAGCAGTAGGTCTAGGATGATGTCCCAGTACTTC. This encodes CASSRSRMMSQYF.

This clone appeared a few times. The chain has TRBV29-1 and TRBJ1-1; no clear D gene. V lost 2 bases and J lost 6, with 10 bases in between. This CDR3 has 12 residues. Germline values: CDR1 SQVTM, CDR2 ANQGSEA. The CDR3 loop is CSVEYGRPEAFF. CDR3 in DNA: TGCAGCGTTGAATACGGCAGACCTGAAGCTTTCTTT.

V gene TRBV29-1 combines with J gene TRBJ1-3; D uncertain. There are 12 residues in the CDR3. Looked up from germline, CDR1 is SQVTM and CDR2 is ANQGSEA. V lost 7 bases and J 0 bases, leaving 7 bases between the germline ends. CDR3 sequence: CSGGISGNTIYF. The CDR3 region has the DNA TGCAGCGGTGGAATCTCTGGAAACACCATATATTTT.

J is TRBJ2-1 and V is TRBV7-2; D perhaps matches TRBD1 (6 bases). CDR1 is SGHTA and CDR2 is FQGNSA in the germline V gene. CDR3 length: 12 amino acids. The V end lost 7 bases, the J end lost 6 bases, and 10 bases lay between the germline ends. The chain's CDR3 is CASKGRGNEQFF. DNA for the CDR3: TGTGCCAGCAAGGGCAGGGGCAATGAGCAGTTCTTC.

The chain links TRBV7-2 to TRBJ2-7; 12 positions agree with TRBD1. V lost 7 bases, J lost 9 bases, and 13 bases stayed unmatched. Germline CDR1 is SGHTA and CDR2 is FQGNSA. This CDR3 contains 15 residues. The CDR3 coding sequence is TGTGCCAGCACACCAGGCGGGACAGGGGGCGGAAGGCAGTACTTC. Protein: CASTPGGTGGGRQYF.